The 3 T cell receptor beta chains below were found in one sample sequenced in a study of T cells in Graves' hyperthyroidism and ophthalmopathy. Amplified TCR beta CDR3 regions derived from RNA transcripts. When the TCR CDR3 underwent first-round RT-PCR, the HTBI primer set was used. From the multiplex PCR reads, TCRdb called clonotypes with MiXCR, one entry per CDR3 protein. Among under 250,000 distinct CDR3 sequences listed, roughly a sixth were seen once. Sequenced sample: blood. All receptors come from a woman between 45 and 60 years old with Graves' hyperthyroidism.

This clonotype was seen just once. The chain employs TRBV2 and TRBJ2-3; 7 bases line up with TRBD2. The CDR3 length is 16 residues. V was clipped by 1 base and J by 2 bases; unmatched bases: 6. Germline V lookup: CDR1 SNHLY, CDR2 FYNNEI. The chain's CDR3 is CASSEVLAAYTDTQYF. For the CDR3, the DNA is TGTGCCAGCAGTGAAGTTCTAGCGGCCTACACAGATACGCAGTATTTT.

The rearrangement uses TRBV7-2 and TRBJ1-4; 11 bases align to TRBD1. The V segment lost 2 bases and the J segment 1 base; nucleotides outside the gene matches: 15. Germline V CDR1 and CDR2: SGHTA, FQGNSA. The CDR3 spans 21 residues. This chain's CDR3 is CASSLTLGQGGVLGTNEKLFF. The CDR3 DNA sequence: TGTGCCAGCAGCTTAACCCTGGGACAGGGGGGAGTGTTGGGAACTAATGAAAAACTGTTTTTT.

Only a few counts were recorded for this clonotype. The chain uses TRBV19 and TRBJ1-2, with D maybe TRBD1 (5 bases). V dropped 3 bases and J dropped 3 bases, with 14 bases sitting between them. This CDR3 has 15 amino acids. Germline V gene sequence: CDR1 LNHDA, CDR2 SQIVND (reference sequence). The CDR3 DNA follows: TGTGCCAGTAGTATGTGGGGGTCCCGCGACTATGGCTACACCTTC. This encodes CASSMWGSRDYGYTF.